The rows below give T cell receptor beta chains drawn from one sample of a study of T cell responses to AZD1222 COVID-19 vaccine. Only in-frame clones appear in the TCRdb table, and some are missing; sequencing was by immunoSEQ multiplex PCR. The sample lists under 150,000 clones, 80% to 90% occurring once. Sequencing used peripheral blood, obtained on day 0 of MenACWY control vaccination. The receptors here all came from an adult in good health. Both conserved end residues are trimmed from each CDR3. Fields, in order: CDR3 length, V gene, D gene, CDR3 protein. D genes are given only for firm matches.

13,TRBV7-9,-,ASSLWSGSGNTIY
14,TRBV7-9,-,ASSLKDTPLRNEQF
10,TRBV12-3/TRBV12-4,-,ASTRGANGYT
14,TRBV4-2,TRBD2,ASRTSGGAGQGEQF
13,TRBV28,-,ASSTGPYSGNTIY
12,TRBV2,-,ASSAGRQSYEQY
13,TRBV18,TRBD1,ASSPLQGAEETQY
11,TRBV6-2/TRBV6-3,-,ASRYTANSPLH
11,TRBV28,-,ASSLAEGTEAF
12,TRBV5-4,TRBD2,ASSPGGVQETQY
14,TRBV11-2,-,ASSLNGIAWAGELF
10,TRBV6-5,-,ASTLEGSPLH
13,TRBV6-2/TRBV6-3,-,ASSGNLRLVNEQF
11,TRBV5-5,-,ASSLVQVGELF
12,TRBV7-3,-,ASSPSSSYNEQF
16,TRBV7-2,-,ASSFFDAGSYSSYEQY
11,TRBV30,-,AWSGQDGTEAF
14,TRBV19,TRBD2,ASSMRGASAKNIQY
14,TRBV18,TRBD1,ASSPLTGQGSTEAF
15,TRBV2,TRBD1,ASSPGTGASPNYGYT
14,TRBV5-4,TRBD1,ASSPGTGHSSFGYT
13,TRBV7-2,-,ASSLALDTTQPQH
13,TRBV7-9,TRBD1,ASSFNRGKTYEQY
11,TRBV28,TRBD2,AGGAGGVYEQY
12,TRBV10-1,TRBD1,ASSEPTGVEKLF
13,TRBV5-4,-,ASSHREGGNYGYT
17,TRBV6-1,-,ASSVSGSLGGSYNSPLH
12,TRBV7-2,-,ASSLGLLNTEAF
15,TRBV19,TRBD1,ASSTYDRGLRQETQY
11,TRBV6-5,-,ASRSTSSDTQY
13,TRBV5-5,-,ASSLRQTTNEKLF
15,TRBV7-2,TRBD1,ASSPDRGTSSGNTIY
11,TRBV4-3,TRBD1,ASSRNRGETQY
15,TRBV5-6,TRBD1,ASSRGSGTALYNEQF
12,TRBV19,TRBD1,ASSSGGAVVEQY
17,TRBV28,-,ASSNWQGTEMENTGELF
11,TRBV5-1,-,ASSSDSFYEQY
15,TRBV7-8,TRBD1,ASSPGTGGYSNQPQH
13,TRBV18,-,ASSPLQGGDTEAF
15,TRBV21-1,-,ASSRGGGQGADTEAF
12,TRBV5-3,TRBD1,ATSGGDRHYGYT
13,TRBV6-6,-,ASSTLVAGWNGYT
14,TRBV4-3,TRBD1,ASSQDYGRGRETQY
12,TRBV19,-,ASSISPGYYGYT
13,TRBV24-1,TRBD1,ATSDSGTGQETQY
11,TRBV9,-,ASSVEAGNTIY
10,TRBV12-3/TRBV12-4,-,ASSFRPDTQY
13,TRBV3-1/TRBV3-2,-,ASSSLWGAGNTIY